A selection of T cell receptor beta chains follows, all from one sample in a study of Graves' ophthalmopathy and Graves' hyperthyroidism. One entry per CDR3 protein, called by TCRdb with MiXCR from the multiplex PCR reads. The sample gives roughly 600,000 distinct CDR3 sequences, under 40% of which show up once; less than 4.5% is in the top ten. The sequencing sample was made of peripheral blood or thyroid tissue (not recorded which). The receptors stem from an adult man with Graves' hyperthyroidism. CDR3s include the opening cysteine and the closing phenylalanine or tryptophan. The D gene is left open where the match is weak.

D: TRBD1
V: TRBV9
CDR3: CASSVGGTGATRYGYTF

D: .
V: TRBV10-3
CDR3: CASSSDQYF

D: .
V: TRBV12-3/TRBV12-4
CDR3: CASSKDWGKDTQYF

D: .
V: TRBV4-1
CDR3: CASNHPTRRRGEKLFF

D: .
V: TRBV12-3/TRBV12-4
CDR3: CASSPTTGGSYEQYF

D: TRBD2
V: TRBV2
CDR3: CASSFGTSGADTQYF

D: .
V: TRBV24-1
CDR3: CATSDGGVYSNQPQHF

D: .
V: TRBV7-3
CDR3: CASSLTFSSEPQYF

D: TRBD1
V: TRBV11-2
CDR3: CASSLDNRGWVNTEAFF

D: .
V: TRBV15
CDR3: CATSRDRAAATNEKLFF

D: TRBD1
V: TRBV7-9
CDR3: CASNERGGEYTEAFF

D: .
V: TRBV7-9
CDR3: CASMPLSSEQFF

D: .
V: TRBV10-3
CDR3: CAIRDPGTEAFF

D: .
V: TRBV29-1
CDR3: CSVEDTGRGNTEAFF

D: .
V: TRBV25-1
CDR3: CASSVDLEEKLFF

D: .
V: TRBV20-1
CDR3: CSARSPGTVNTEAFF

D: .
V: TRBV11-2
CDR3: CASSYGPGKLFF

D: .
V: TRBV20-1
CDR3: CSAKDWGYNSPLHF

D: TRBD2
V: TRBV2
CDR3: CASSERTGGTYEQYF

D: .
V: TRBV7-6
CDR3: CASSWDSGANVLTF

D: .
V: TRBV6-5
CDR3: CASRGTGPYEQYF

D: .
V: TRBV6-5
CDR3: CASSFGSGTEAFF

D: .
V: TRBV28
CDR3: CASSFRGGYGYTF

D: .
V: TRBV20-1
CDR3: CSAREGSGNYGYTF

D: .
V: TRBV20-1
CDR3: CSARRDSSSYEQYF

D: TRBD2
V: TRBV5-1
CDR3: CASSFGTSGRASETQYF

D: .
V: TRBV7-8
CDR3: CASSLEAVYNQPQHF

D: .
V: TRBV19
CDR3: CASSVGPVYYEQYF

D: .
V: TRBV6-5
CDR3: CASSVWVSNTEAFF

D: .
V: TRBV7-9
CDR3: CASSFPLGRGDYEQYF

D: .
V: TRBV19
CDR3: CASVTRGADYEQYF

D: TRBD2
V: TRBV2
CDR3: CASSDGTSGSQDTQYF

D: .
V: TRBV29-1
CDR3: CSVALLAGETQYF

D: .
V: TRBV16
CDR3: CAGSHSSGWVDGYTF

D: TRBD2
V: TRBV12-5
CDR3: CASGLGGTSGNYEQYF

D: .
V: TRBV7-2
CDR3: CASSLEVGRYEQYF

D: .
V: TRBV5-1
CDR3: CASSLHGFSGANVLTF

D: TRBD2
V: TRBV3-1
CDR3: CASSPSGQETQYF

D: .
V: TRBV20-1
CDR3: CSAGGGYQETQYF

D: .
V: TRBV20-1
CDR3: CGARGDRGNTEAFF

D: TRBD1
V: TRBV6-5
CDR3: CASKTGGIEKLFF

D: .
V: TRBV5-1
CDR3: CASGSGALNTEAFF

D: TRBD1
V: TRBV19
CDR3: CASKGQGWTNQPQHF

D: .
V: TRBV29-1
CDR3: CSVDDPLTWAFF

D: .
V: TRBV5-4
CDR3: CASSLLENYYEQYF

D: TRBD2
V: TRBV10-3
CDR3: CAIRPSGGYNEQFF

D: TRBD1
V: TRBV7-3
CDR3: CASSLTGVVSPLHF

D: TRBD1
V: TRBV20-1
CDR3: CSAKTGVNYGYTF

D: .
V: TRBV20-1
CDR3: CSAIRGLGLNSPLHF

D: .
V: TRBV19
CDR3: CASRWMGSTEAFF

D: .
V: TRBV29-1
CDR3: CSVEEEGYQETEAFF

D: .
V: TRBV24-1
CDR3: CATSAGQTGRTQYF

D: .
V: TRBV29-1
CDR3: CSVAGNRDNSPLHF

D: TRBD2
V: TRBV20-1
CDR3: CSAILAGENEQYF

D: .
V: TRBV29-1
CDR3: CSVGQFDYEQYF